This T cell receptor (beta chain) was observed in a study of Ad26.COV2.S vaccination and SARS-CoV-2 variants. Study summary: Among those in the COV1001 Ad26.COV2.S trial arm was the donor. Donor got 5x10^10 or 1x10^11 viral particles of Ad26.COV2.S. Whole-study findings and limits: A substantial breadth of spike-specific CD8+ and CD4+ T cell responses after vaccination has been reported.

Assay: immunoSEQ multiplex PCR; the TCRdb copy retains only in-frame clones and omits some. The sample has 300,000 to 400,000 clones; approximately 80% are singletons. Germline assignment: CDR1 SQVTM and CDR2 ANQGSEA. CDR3 length: 14 amino acids. Trimming stripped 3 bases from V and 2 bases from J, with 14 bases between. This clone was seen once. Its antigen is unknown. The treatment here: around 19 received Ad26.COV2.S at low or high dose, single or two shots; 5 received placebo; per-sample allocation not given. Each sample was drawn 63 days after the first injection (of vaccine or placebo). Its platform was an Ad26 vector, and its expressed antigen was Wuhan-strain SARS-CoV-2 spike.

The clonotype was recovered from a person between 18 and 65 years old who received the Ad26.COV2.S COVID-19 vaccine or a placebo. The material was peripheral blood, obtained in a trial of Ad26.COV2.S vaccine versus placebo. The rearrangement links TRBV29-1 to TRBJ2-7; either TRBD1 or TRBD2 may fit D (5 bases each). CDR3 sequence: CSVEAGARPYEQYF. The CDR3 DNA follows: TGCAGCGTTGAGGCCGGGGCCCGTCCCTACGAGCAGTACTTC.